Listed below are T cell receptor beta chains from one sample, sequenced in a study of blood T cell repertoires in COVID-19. Produced via immunoSEQ multiplex PCR; TCRdb's table is partial and in-frame only. The sample yields 250,000 or so clones, approximately 83% seen once. The sample consisted of PBMCs or T cells enriched from blood (not recorded which). These receptors originate from a woman aged 45-65 years who had recovered from COVID-19. Each CDR3 is given with its conserved first and last residue. A D gene is named only where the DNA matches it firmly. Clone size is stated in some rows and not others, as once, few, many or a class when expanded.

TRBJ1-4	TRBV28	NA	13	NA	CASRITGDEKLFF	TGTGCCAGCAGAATTACAGGAGATGAAAAACTGTTTTTT
TRBJ2-7	TRBV2	NA	14	NA	CASREAGPLYEQYF	TGTGCCAGCAGGGAGGCCGGGCCCCTCTACGAGCAGTACTTC
TRBJ2-6	TRBV19	NA	17	TRBD1	CASRPTGGAAGANVLTF	TGTGCCAGTAGGCCTACAGGGGGCGCGGCTGGGGCCAACGTCCTGACTTTC
TRBJ2-3	TRBV5-3	NA	16	TRBD2	CARSLEVGGQTDTQYF	TGTGCCAGAAGCTTGGAGGTGGGAGGGCAGACAGATACGCAGTATTTT
TRBJ2-1	TRBV11-2	NA	18	NA	CASSSNVMVSGVRHEQFF	TGTGCCAGCAGCTCAAACGTGATGGTATCGGGGGTCCGCCATGAGCAGTTCTTC
TRBJ1-5	TRBV2	NA	13	NA	CASSQDSDQPQHF	TGTGCCAGCAGTCAGGACAGTGATCAGCCCCAGCATTTT
TRBJ2-1	TRBV28	few	13	NA	CASSVVGRSEQFF	TGTGCCAGCAGTGTGGTCGGGAGATCTGAGCAGTTCTTC
TRBJ1-1	TRBV12-3/TRBV12-4	NA	12	TRBD1	CASSRHRGEAFF	TGTGCCAGCAGCCGCCACAGGGGAGAAGCTTTCTTT
TRBJ2-6	TRBV3-1/TRBV3-2	once	16	NA	CASSQGRGSGANVLTF	TGTGCCAGCAGCCAGGGGAGAGGCTCTGGGGCCAACGTCCTGACTTTC
TRBJ1-1	TRBV7-9	NA	12	NA	CASSHRDTEAFF	TGTGCCAGCAGCCACAGGGATACTGAAGCTTTCTTT
TRBJ2-1	TRBV4-2	NA	12	NA	CASSQAERKQFF	TGTGCCAGCAGCCAAGCGGAGCGGAAGCAGTTCTTC
TRBJ1-3	TRBV20-1	few	16	NA	CSASIPGFSSGNTIYF	TGCAGTGCTAGTATTCCAGGTTTCTCTTCTGGAAACACCATATATTTT
TRBJ2-7	TRBV18	NA	13	TRBD1	CASQGTGTYEQYF	TGTGCCAGCCAGGGGACAGGTACCTACGAGCAGTACTTC
TRBJ1-2	TRBV28	NA	13	TRBD1	CASTGTETYGYTF	TGTGCCAGCACCGGGACAGAAACCTATGGCTACACCTTC
TRBJ2-7	TRBV4-2	NA	13	NA	CASSYGTQDIEYF	TGTGCCAGCAGCTACGGAACTCAGGACATCGAGTACTTC
TRBJ2-3	TRBV27	NA	18	TRBD1	CASSFLPPGQGAPDTQYF	TGTGCCAGCAGTTTCCTCCCTCCGGGACAGGGGGCACCGGATACGCAGTATTTT
TRBJ1-2	TRBV11-2	NA	17	TRBD1	CASSLNPGQGASGGYTF	TGTGCCAGCAGCCTCAACCCGGGACAGGGGGCATCGGGTGGCTACACCTTC
TRBJ2-7	TRBV28	NA	15	TRBD2	CASTPGLAGGYEQYF	TGTGCCAGCACCCCAGGACTAGCGGGAGGCTACGAGCAGTACTTC
TRBJ1-3	TRBV4-1	NA	18	NA	CASSQVDMGFSSGNTIYF	TGCGCCAGCAGCCAAGTGGACATGGGCTTCTCCTCTGGAAACACCATATATTTT
TRBJ2-2	TRBV10-1	NA	16	NA	CASSESGVTGPGELFF	TGCGCCAGCAGTGAGTCTGGGGTAACAGGGCCCGGGGAGCTGTTTTTT
TRBJ2-7	TRBV5-1	NA	14	NA	CASSLDRRFYEQYF	TGCGCCAGCAGCTTGGACAGGCGATTCTACGAGCAGTACTTC
TRBJ2-1	TRBV7-8	NA	14	TRBD2	CASSSGTSGTEQFF	TGTGCCAGCAGCAGTGGGACTAGCGGGACCGAGCAGTTCTTC
TRBJ2-3	TRBV5-5	NA	14	NA	CASSGDQQGGTQYF	TGTGCCAGCAGCGGGGACCAACAAGGGGGTACGCAGTATTTT
TRBJ1-2	TRBV5-6	NA	15	NA	CASSVRGISIYGYTF	TGTGCCAGCAGCGTCCGGGGAATTTCTATCTATGGCTACACCTTC
TRBJ1-2	TRBV6-5	NA	15	TRBD1	CASSYGVDRGDGYTF	TGTGCCAGCAGTTACGGAGTGGACAGGGGGGATGGCTACACCTTC
TRBJ2-3	TRBV5-1	NA	17	TRBD2	CASSHGTSGRATDTQYF	TGCGCCAGCAGCCATGGGACTAGCGGGAGGGCCACAGATACGCAGTATTTT
TRBJ2-4	TRBV5-4	NA	15	TRBD2	CASTSASGSKNIQYF	TGTGCCAGCACCTCCGCTAGCGGGTCCAAAAACATTCAGTACTTC
TRBJ2-1	TRBV28	NA	17	NA	CASSLFGAKSSYNEQFF	TGTGCCAGCAGTTTATTTGGAGCGAAGAGCTCCTACAATGAGCAGTTCTTC
TRBJ1-1	TRBV3-1/TRBV3-2	NA	13	NA	CASSPRRVTEAFF	TGTGCCAGCAGTCCGCGCAGGGTAACTGAAGCTTTCTTT
TRBJ2-5	TRBV2	NA	14	NA	CASSVGDTLETQYF	TGTGCCAGCAGTGTCGGGGACACCCTTGAGACCCAGTACTTC
TRBJ2-1	TRBV4-1	NA	17	TRBD2	CASSRVPPGLDYNEQFF	TGCGCCAGCAGCCGAGTCCCACCGGGACTAGACTACAATGAGCAGTTCTTC
TRBJ2-7	TRBV3-1/TRBV3-2	NA	15	TRBD2	CASSLLPRTSYEQYF	TGTGCCAGCAGCCTCCTTCCGAGGACTAGCTACGAGCAGTACTTC
TRBJ1-2	TRBV6-5	NA	14	TRBD1	CASRDRGHNYGYTF	TGTGCCAGCAGGGACAGGGGCCACAACTATGGCTACACCTTC
TRBJ2-1	TRBV2	NA	14	TRBD2	CASNLRDYYNEQFF	TGTGCCAGCAACCTCCGGGACTATTACAATGAGCAGTTCTTC
TRBJ1-1	TRBV5-5	NA	13	NA	CASRYRGNTEAFF	TGTGCCAGCAGGTACCGAGGGAACACTGAAGCTTTCTTT
TRBJ2-7	TRBV6-5	NA	13	TRBD2	CASSYSGGLEQYF	TGTGCCAGCAGTTACTCGGGAGGGCTCGAGCAGTACTTC
TRBJ1-2	TRBV5-4	few	15	TRBD1	CASRAGTGVFHGYTF	TGTGCCAGCAGAGCCGGGACAGGGGTGTTCCATGGCTACACCTTC
TRBJ2-7	TRBV2	NA	13	TRBD1	CASSKAGGAEQYF	TGTGCCAGCAGTAAAGCAGGGGGCGCGGAGCAGTACTTC
TRBJ1-1	TRBV12-3/TRBV12-4	NA	13	NA	CASSLTGRAEAFF	TGTGCCAGCAGTTTAACCGGTAGAGCTGAAGCTTTCTTT
TRBJ1-1	TRBV25-1	few	13	NA	CASSERGGAEAFF	TGTGCCAGCAGTGAACGGGGTGGGGCTGAAGCTTTCTTT
TRBJ1-4	TRBV7-9	NA	12	NA	CASSLGEEKLFF	TGTGCCAGCAGCTTAGGGGAGGAAAAACTGTTTTTT
TRBJ2-1	TRBV4-1	once	16	TRBD2	CASSFNTGTSVNEQFF	TGCGCCAGCAGCTTCAATACCGGGACTAGCGTCAATGAGCAGTTCTTC
TRBJ2-5	TRBV9	NA	16	TRBD2	CASSVTRTSSPETQYF	TGTGCCAGCAGCGTTACTCGGACTAGCAGTCCCGAGACCCAGTACTTC
TRBJ1-1	TRBV3-1/TRBV3-2	NA	18	NA	CASSQFILSPGRVTEAFF	TGTGCCAGCAGCCAATTTATTCTGTCTCCAGGGAGGGTCACTGAAGCTTTCTTT
TRBJ1-4	TRBV11-2	NA	15	NA	CASSLVGATNEKLFF	TGTGCCAGCAGCTTAGTAGGGGCAACTAATGAAAAACTGTTTTTT
TRBJ2-3	TRBV3-1/TRBV3-2	NA	17	TRBD2	CASSQYTSGSPADTQYF	TGTGCCAGCAGCCAATATACTAGCGGGAGTCCCGCAGATACGCAGTATTTT
TRBJ2-7	TRBV15	NA	14	TRBD1	CATSTPGQIYEQYF	TGTGCCACCAGTACCCCGGGACAGATATACGAGCAGTACTTC
TRBJ2-5	TRBV7-2	NA	13	NA	CASSLVTSGTQYF	TGTGCCAGCAGCTTAGTAACGTCCGGGACCCAGTACTTC
TRBJ2-7	TRBV7-2	once	17	TRBD2	CASSYRIAGGRSYEQYF	TGTGCCAGCAGCTACAGAATAGCGGGAGGCCGATCCTACGAGCAGTACTTC
TRBJ1-5	TRBV2	NA	14	TRBD1	CASRLGQVDQPQHF	TGTGCCAGCAGACTGGGACAGGTCGATCAGCCCCAGCATTTT
TRBJ1-2	TRBV5-4	NA	17	NA	CASSTGTPESRHYGYTF	TGTGCCAGCAGCACAGGTACCCCTGAGTCTCGGCACTATGGCTACACCTTC
TRBJ2-5	TRBV25-1	NA	14	NA	CASSELGDQETQYF	TGTGCCAGCAGTGAATTGGGCGACCAAGAGACCCAGTACTTC
TRBJ2-6	TRBV28	NA	15	NA	CASSLIVSGANVLTF	TGTGCCAGCAGTTTAATCGTCTCTGGGGCCAACGTCCTGACTTTC
TRBJ1-2	TRBV3-1/TRBV3-2	NA	14	TRBD1	CASSRGGQGGGYTF	TGTGCCAGCAGCCGAGGTGGACAGGGCGGTGGCTACACCTTC